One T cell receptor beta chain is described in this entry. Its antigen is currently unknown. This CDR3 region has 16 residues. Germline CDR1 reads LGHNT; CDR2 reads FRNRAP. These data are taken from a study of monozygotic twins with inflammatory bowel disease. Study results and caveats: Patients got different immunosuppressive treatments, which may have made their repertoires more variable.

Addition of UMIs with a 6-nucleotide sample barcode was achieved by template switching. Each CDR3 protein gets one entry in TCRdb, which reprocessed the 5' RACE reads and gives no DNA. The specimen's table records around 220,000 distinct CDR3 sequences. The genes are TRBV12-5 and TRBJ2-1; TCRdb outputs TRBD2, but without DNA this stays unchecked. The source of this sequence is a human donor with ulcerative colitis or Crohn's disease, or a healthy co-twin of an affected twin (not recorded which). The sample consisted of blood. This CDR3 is CASGLRLAGAANEQFF.